This T cell receptor (beta chain) was retrieved from a study of blood T cell repertoires in COVID-19. In the source study's methods: Reference gene primer amplification in the assay estimated nucleated cell counts. Produced via immunoSEQ multiplex PCR; TCRdb's table is partial and in-frame only. V and J calls plus clone size are reproduced from that table; the DNA served to infer D and trimming. The data hold 98,000 or so clones, with under 90% observed a single time. The TCR originated in a man aged 60 to 75 with COVID-19, enrolled during active disease. The sequencing input was peripheral blood.

The CDR3 region has the DNA TGTGCCAGCAGCAAAACCGGGACAGGTGATGAAAAACTGTTTTTT. It specifies CASSKTGTGDEKLFF. This sequence joins TRBV6-5 and TRBJ1-4; 8 bases fit TRBD1. V shed 6 bases and J 6 bases; nucleotides not matched to a gene: 9. In germline, CDR1 is MNHEY, CDR2 SVGAGI. The CDR3 is 15 residues long.